This T cell receptor beta chain was identified during a study of T cell repertoires in cytomegalovirus infection. Study-wide context: An indication of both CMV infection and matching HLA type came from public TCR beta signatures.

This CDR3 spans 13 amino acids. The V gene lost 1 base and the J gene lost 5 bases, with 9 bases spanning the gap. The germline gives CDR1 SGHTA, CDR2 FQGTGA. Study-level findings and limits: HLA-C-restricted CMV clonotypes gave the most frequent clonotype in two of eight donors. Carriers of CMV and the relevant HLA type were discriminated by public TCR beta frequency.

TCRdb passed the reads through MiXCR, listing each CDR3 protein once. This sample carries more than 150,000 distinct CDR3 sequences, about 15% of them seen once, and the ten largest clones take 15% to 20%. This clonotype has more than one count but fewer than ten. Its antigen is not identified. The chain combines TRBV7-3 with TRBJ2-7; no clear D. Specimen: CD8+ T cells from PBMCs. The sequence derives from a human donor in good health (CMV status not recorded). Some clones in this sample may be carry-over from other donors' samples. CDR3 sequence (DNA): TGTGCCAGCAGCTTAAGTCGTCCGGACGAGCAGTACTTC. Translated: CASSLSRPDEQYF.